The clone carrying this TCR beta chain appeared many times. What it recognizes is unknown. This sample is drawn from a study of CD8 T cells in ankylosing spondylitis. Overall study findings and caveats: Reportedly, matched ankylosing spondylitis synovial fluid was significantly enriched for disease-linked clones. Both synovial fluid and blood in reactive arthritis had previously been reported to carry some motif variants.

Per germline, CDR1 SGHRS and CDR2 YFSETQ. This CDR3 spans 15 amino acids. Trimming cost V 0 bases and J 1 base, with 10 bases left between them. Libraries for TCR beta were made by quantitative 5'-RACE with molecular barcodes. Via MiXCR, TCRdb re-called the 5' RACE reads, giving one row per CDR3 protein. The sample carries 27,000 or so distinct CDR3 sequences, approximately 7.9% recorded once. The TCR sequence derives from a male donor with ankylosing spondylitis or in good health (not recorded which). The sequenced material came from blood. J is TRBJ1-1 and V is TRBV5-1, with a weak D call TRBD1 (5 bases). CDR3 sequence: CASSLVRGGNTEAFF. In DNA, the CDR3 is TGCGCCAGCAGCTTGGTGCGGGGCGGGAACACTGAAGCTTTCTTT.